This T cell receptor beta chain was obtained from a study of blood T cell repertoires in COVID-19. On the study more broadly: Acute and convalescent COVID-19 specimens originated in the United States, Italy and Spain. T cells, B-cell-depleted T cells, or PBMCs supplied cDNA or gDNA.

How the authors handled the data: Estimated nucleated cell counts came from reference gene primer amplification. The assay was immunoSEQ multiplex PCR, and TCRdb's table has in-frame clones only and misses some. V and J calls and clone size are as listed in that table; D and trimming were resolved from the DNA. The sample shows 9,000 to 13,000 clones, 80% to 90% of them seen only once. CDR3 length equals 13 residues. Germline V gene data show CDR1 as SGHRS and CDR2 as YFSETQ. Trimming took 1 base from V and 6 from J, leaving 7 bases between them. The sequenced material came from peripheral blood. V is TRBV5-1 and J is TRBJ2-2, with D perhaps matching TRBD1 (5 bases). The receptor's source is a human donor in a cohort sampled during active COVID-19. The CDR3 protein is CASSLPGSGELFF. DNA for the CDR3: TGCGCCAGCAGCTTGCCAGGGTCCGGGGAGCTGTTTTTT. The full variable domain, its missing parts supplied by reference TRBV5-1 and TRBJ2-2, is KAGVTQTPRYLIKTRGQQVTLSCSPISGHRSVSWYQQTPGQGLQFLFEYFSETQRNKGNFPGRFSGRQFSNSRSEMNVSTLELGDSALYLCASSLPGSGELFFGEGSRLTVL.